This is a list of T cell receptor beta chains from one sample in a study of cytomegalovirus exposure and HLA in healthy donors. Sequenced by immunoSEQ multiplex PCR; TCRdb stores in-frame clones only, minus some. This table has 130,000 to 150,000 clones, roughly 81% appearing once. The sequencing sample was made of PBMCs. These receptors all come from a woman in her 30s in good health and CMV-seronegative. Both conserved end residues are part of each CDR3. D genes are given only for firm matches. A row's size may be missing; if present it is once, few, many or a size class.

clone size	D gene	J gene	V gene	CDR3 DNA	CDR3 protein
NA	TRBD2	TRBJ2-7	TRBV5-1	TGCGCCAGCGCGCTAGCGGGGCGAACCTACGAGCAGTACTTC	CASALAGRTYEQYF
NA	NA	TRBJ1-3	TRBV9	TGTGCCAGCAGCGTTGGGACACATAAAATCTCTGGAAACACCATATATTTT	CASSVGTHKISGNTIYF
NA	TRBD1	TRBJ2-5	TRBV15	TGTGCCACCAGCAGACCGGACAGGGGGCAGAAAGAGACCCAGTACTTC	CATSRPDRGQKETQYF
NA	NA	TRBJ1-1	TRBV7-6	TGTGCCAGCAGCTTAGCGGAGGGAGCTGAAGCTTTCTTT	CASSLAEGAEAFF
NA	NA	TRBJ1-5	TRBV19	TGTGCCAGTAGTATAGCCAACAGGCCTGCCCGCAATCAGCCCCAGCATTTT	CASSIANRPARNQPQHF
NA	TRBD1	TRBJ1-1	TRBV30	TGTGCCTGGAGACCCGACAGGGGACGGCAAGCTTTCTTT	CAWRPDRGRQAFF
NA	NA	TRBJ1-1	TRBV2	TGTGCCAGCAGTGAAGCGTCTCGGGTTATCACTGAAGCTTTCTTT	CASSEASRVITEAFF
NA	TRBD1	TRBJ1-1	TRBV6-5	TGTGCCAGCAGTTACTTACAGGGGGCTGGAGCTTTCTTT	CASSYLQGAGAFF
NA	NA	TRBJ1-1	TRBV7-2	TGTGCCAGCAGCTTAGTCTCCGAGTCCACTGAAGCTTTCTTT	CASSLVSESTEAFF
NA	NA	TRBJ1-2	TRBV28	TGTGCCAGCAGTAAGGCGGGGGGCTATGGCTACACCTTC	CASSKAGGYGYTF
NA	NA	TRBJ1-5	TRBV28	TGTGCCAGCAGTTTTAGTGATCAGCCCCAGCATTTT	CASSFSDQPQHF
NA	NA	TRBJ2-2	TRBV25-1	TGTGCCAGCACGAGGAGCGATCGAGACACCGGGGAGCTGTTTTTT	CASTRSDRDTGELFF
few	TRBD1	TRBJ1-2	TRBV7-2	TGTGCCAGCAGCGAAGACAGGGGCCGGGGCTACACCTTC	CASSEDRGRGYTF
NA	NA	TRBJ1-1	TRBV11-2	TGTGCCAGCAGCATACACGGACAACTGGGCACTGAAGCTTTCTTT	CASSIHGQLGTEAFF
NA	TRBD2	TRBJ2-7	TRBV5-6	TGTGCCAGCAGCCGTGGACTAGCGGGGGGCCCTGCGGACGAGCAGTACTTC	CASSRGLAGGPADEQYF
NA	NA	TRBJ1-1	TRBV5-1	TGCGCCAGCAGCTTTAATAGAGCGGGGGGCACTGAAGCTTTCTTT	CASSFNRAGGTEAFF